These T cell receptor beta chains were read from a single sample in a study of blood T cell repertoires in COVID-19. Using immunoSEQ multiplex PCR, the repertoire was profiled, and TCRdb retains in-frame clones only, with some absent. The sample carries about 76,000 clones, approximately 86% recorded once. Source material: peripheral blood. The receptor source for this set is a human donor in a cohort sampled during active COVID-19. The CDR3 runs from the conserved cysteine through the conserved F or W. The order of the fields is J gene, V gene, clone size, D gene, CDR3 protein, CDR3 DNA. The D gene is left open where the match is weak. Size values are once, few and many counts, or a class for expanded clones, and some rows have none.

>TRBJ2-7|TRBV19|NA|TRBD1
CASGQGALAAEQYF
TGTGCCAGTGGACAGGGCGCCCTAGCAGCCGAGCAGTACTTC
>TRBJ2-1|TRBV10-1|once|NA
CASSDPGNEQFF
TGCGCCAGCAGCGACCCGGGAAATGAGCAGTTCTTC
>TRBJ2-7|TRBV7-9|NA|NA
CASSLIDTGEQYF
TGTGCCAGCAGCTTAATTGATACCGGGGAGCAGTACTTC
>TRBJ1-3|TRBV10-3|NA|NA
CAISESSSVAIYF
TGTGCCATCAGTGAATCGAGTAGCGTTGCCATATATTTT
>TRBJ1-1|TRBV28|many|NA
CASSLGSLRDTEAFF
TGTGCCAGCAGTTTGGGATCTCTCAGGGACACTGAAGCTTTCTTT
>TRBJ2-7|TRBV7-2|NA|TRBD2
CASSLQTSSYEQYF
TGTGCCAGCAGCCTCCAGACTAGCAGCTACGAGCAGTACTTC
>TRBJ2-7|TRBV10-3|NA|TRBD1
CANGQGNYEQYF
TGTGCCAACGGACAGGGAAACTACGAGCAGTACTTC
>TRBJ2-3|TRBV3-1/TRBV3-2|NA|NA
CASSQVGSRNTQYF
TGTGCCAGCAGCCAAGTCGGGAGTAGGAATACGCAGTATTTT
>TRBJ2-1|TRBV12-3/TRBV12-4|NA|NA
CASSLPQRDEQFF
TGTGCCAGCAGTTTACCCCAACGGGATGAGCAGTTCTTC
>TRBJ1-6|TRBV19|NA|TRBD1
CASRDGQGNNSPLHF
TGTGCCAGTAGGGACGGACAGGGGAATAATTCACCCCTCCACTTT
>TRBJ1-5|TRBV25-1|once|NA
CASSQTGYQPQHF
TGTGCCAGCAGCCAAACAGGGTATCAGCCCCAGCATTTT
>TRBJ2-3|TRBV15|NA|NA
CATSRERQPDTQYF
TGTGCCACCAGCAGAGAACGACAGCCAGATACGCAGTATTTT
>TRBJ2-5|TRBV10-3|NA|TRBD1
CAISGTGATETQYF
TGTGCCATCAGTGGAACAGGGGCCACAGAGACCCAGTACTTC
>TRBJ1-1|TRBV24-1|NA|NA
CATSSGRTEAFF
TGTGCCACCAGCTCTGGGAGGACTGAAGCTTTCTTT